Sequencing of this TCR beta chain was carried out in a study of cytomegalovirus exposure and HLA in healthy donors. With 60 Vbeta and 13 Jbeta primers, the PCR was carried out. The protocol was immunoSEQ multiplex PCR, while the TCRdb copy is restricted to in-frame clones and leaves out a portion. The sample has about 60,000 clones, about 84% seen once. From germline, CDR1 is ENHRY and CDR2 SYGVKD. This CDR3 has 17 residues. Trimming cost V 4 bases and J 2 bases; bases outside gene matches: 8. On this clone itself: Antigen unknown.

General observations from the study: Using the classifier, cytomegalovirus status was reportedly diagnosed with high specificity and sensitivity.

The sequenced sample consisted of PBMCs. This receptor was taken from a male donor in good health and CMV-seronegative. The J gene is TRBJ2-6, the V gene TRBV10-3, with 7 bases fitting TRBD1. The CDR3 DNA reads TGTGCCATCAGTGGTCAACAGGGGTTTACTGGGGCCAACGTCCTGACTTTC. This gives the protein CAISGQQGFTGANVLTF.